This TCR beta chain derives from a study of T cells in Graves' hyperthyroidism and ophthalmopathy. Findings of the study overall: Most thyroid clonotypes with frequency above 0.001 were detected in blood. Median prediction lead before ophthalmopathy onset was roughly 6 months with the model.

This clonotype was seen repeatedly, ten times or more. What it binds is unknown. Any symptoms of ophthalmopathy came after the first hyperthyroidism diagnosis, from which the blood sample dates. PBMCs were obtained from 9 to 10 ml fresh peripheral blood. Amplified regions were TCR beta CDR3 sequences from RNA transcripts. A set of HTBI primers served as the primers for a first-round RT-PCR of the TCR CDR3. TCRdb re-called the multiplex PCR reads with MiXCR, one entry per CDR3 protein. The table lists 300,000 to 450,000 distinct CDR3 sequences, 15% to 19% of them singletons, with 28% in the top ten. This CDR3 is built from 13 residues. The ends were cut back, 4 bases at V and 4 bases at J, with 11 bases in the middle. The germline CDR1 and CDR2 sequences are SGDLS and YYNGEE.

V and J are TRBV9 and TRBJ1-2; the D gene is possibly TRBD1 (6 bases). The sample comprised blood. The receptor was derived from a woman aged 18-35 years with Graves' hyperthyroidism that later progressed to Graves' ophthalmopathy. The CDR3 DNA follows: TGTGCCAGCAGCCCGCAGGGGACCTATGGCTACACCTTC. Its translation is CASSPQGTYGYTF.